This is a list of T cell receptor beta chains from one sample in a study of blood T cell repertoires in COVID-19. Produced via immunoSEQ multiplex PCR; TCRdb's table is partial and in-frame only. The repertoire includes approximately 130,000 clones, approximately 85% of them detected once, and 4.3% sits in the top ten. Sequenced input: peripheral blood. The receptor set was obtained from a human donor in a cohort sampled during active COVID-19. The CDR3 runs from the conserved cysteine through the conserved F or W. The order of the fields is CDR3 length, V gene, D gene, J gene, clone size, CDR3 protein, CDR3 DNA. D genes are given only for firm matches. Clone size is not always given. Where it is, it says once, few, many or a class for expanded clones.

17	TRBV5-4	TRBD2	TRBJ2-2	once	CASSLVVAGGNTGELFF	TGTGCCAGCAGCTTGGTGGTAGCGGGGGGTAACACCGGGGAGCTGTTTTTT
13	TRBV30	NA	TRBJ2-1	NA	CAWSGGSWNEQFF	TGTGCCTGGAGTGGGGGCAGTTGGAATGAGCAGTTCTTC
15	TRBV30	TRBD2	TRBJ2-3	NA	CACTGVLATTDTQYF	TGTGCCTGTACTGGTGTACTAGCGACCACAGATACGCAGTATTTT
14	TRBV7-2	TRBD1	TRBJ1-6	NA	CASSLKGAQSPLHF	TGTGCCAGCAGCTTGAAGGGGGCACAATCACCCCTCCACTTT
14	TRBV30	NA	TRBJ1-2	NA	CAWNRAGGGGGYTF	TGTGCCTGGAATCGGGCAGGCGGGGGAGGTGGCTACACCTTC
14	TRBV11-2	NA	TRBJ1-2	NA	CASSSASGDYGYTF	TGTGCCAGCAGCTCCGCGTCAGGGGACTATGGCTACACCTTC
13	TRBV2	TRBD1	TRBJ1-1	NA	CASMRDSSTEAFF	TGTGCCAGCATGAGGGACAGTTCTACTGAAGCTTTCTTT
13	TRBV29-1	TRBD1	TRBJ2-1	NA	CSVDGTGSNEQFF	TGCAGCGTTGACGGGACAGGGTCGAATGAGCAGTTCTTC
16	TRBV7-2	TRBD1	TRBJ1-6	NA	CASSLRGRGYNSPLHF	TGTGCCAGCAGCTTAAGGGGCAGGGGGTATAATTCACCCCTCCACTTT
14	TRBV5-1	NA	TRBJ1-1	NA	CASSLVGVGVEAFF	TGCGCCAGCAGCTTGGTAGGGGTTGGCGTTGAAGCTTTCTTT
15	TRBV7-8	TRBD2	TRBJ2-3	NA	CASRRLAGKLDTQYF	TGTGCCAGCAGGAGACTAGCGGGTAAACTAGATACGCAGTATTTT
15	TRBV7-9	NA	TRBJ1-6	NA	CASSLRGIFDSPLHF	TGTGCCAGCAGCTTACGAGGGATTTTTGATTCACCCCTCCACTTT
11	TRBV30	NA	TRBJ1-1	NA	CAWTRGTEAFF	TGTGCCTGGACCAGGGGCACTGAAGCTTTCTTT
12	TRBV6-6	NA	TRBJ2-3	NA	CASSQTADTQYF	TGTGCCAGCAGTCAGACAGCAGATACGCAGTATTTT
13	TRBV29-1	TRBD2	TRBJ2-5	NA	CSVGLAGEETQYF	TGCAGCGTTGGGCTAGCGGGAGAAGAGACCCAGTACTTC
15	TRBV25-1	TRBD2	TRBJ2-2	NA	CASSATSGATGELFF	TGTGCCAGCAGTGCGACTAGCGGAGCCACCGGGGAGCTGTTTTTT
14	TRBV6-6	NA	TRBJ2-5	once	CASSYGGVQETQYF	TGTGCCAGCAGTTACGGAGGGGTACAAGAGACCCAGTACTTC
11	TRBV20-1	NA	TRBJ1-1	NA	CSATGEGEAFF	TGCAGTGCTACTGGGGAGGGGGAAGCTTTCTTT
13	TRBV4-1	NA	TRBJ1-2	NA	CASSQDRGLGYTF	TGCGCCAGCAGCCAAGACCGGGGTCTCGGCTACACCTTC
12	TRBV7-2	NA	TRBJ1-1	NA	CASTPGGETAFF	TGTGCCAGCACCCCCGGGGGGGAGACTGCTTTCTTT
15	TRBV5-1	TRBD1	TRBJ2-1	once	CASSRTGVPYNEQFF	TGCGCCAGCAGCCGGACAGGGGTCCCATACAATGAGCAGTTCTTC
14	TRBV7-2	NA	TRBJ1-3	NA	CASSSGSSGNTIYF	TGTGCCAGCAGCTCGGGTTCCTCTGGAAACACCATATATTTT
14	TRBV7-9	NA	TRBJ1-2	NA	CASSLDRTNYGYTF	TGTGCCAGCAGCTTAGACAGGACGAACTATGGCTACACCTTC
12	TRBV7-9	NA	TRBJ1-1	few	CASSRDITEAFF	TGTGCCAGCAGCCGCGATATCACTGAAGCTTTCTTT
14	TRBV4-1	TRBD1	TRBJ1-1	few	CASTPQGANTEAFF	TGCGCCAGCACCCCACAGGGGGCGAACACTGAAGCTTTCTTT
11	TRBV2	NA	TRBJ2-5	NA	CASNLGETQYF	TGTGCCAGCAACCTCGGGGAGACCCAGTACTTC
15	TRBV9	TRBD2	TRBJ2-1	NA	CASSETSGSGNEQFF	TGTGCCAGCAGCGAGACTAGCGGGAGCGGCAATGAGCAGTTCTTC
15	TRBV6-2/TRBV6-3	NA	TRBJ1-6	NA	CASSQLERQVSPLHF	TGTGCCAGCAGCCAACTCGAACGTCAGGTTTCACCCCTCCACTTT
15	TRBV7-2	TRBD1	TRBJ1-2	NA	CASSLEAGGNYGYTF	TGTGCCAGCAGCTTAGAGGCAGGGGGTAACTATGGCTACACCTTC
13	TRBV6-5	TRBD2	TRBJ2-1	once	CASRSGGGNEQFF	TGTGCCAGCAGGAGCGGCGGGGGGAATGAGCAGTTCTTC
15	TRBV7-2	NA	TRBJ1-2	NA	CASSSGSRSNYGYTF	TGTGCCAGCAGTTCCGGGAGCCGGTCTAACTATGGCTACACCTTC
16	TRBV7-2	NA	TRBJ2-1	NA	CASSLARGSSYNEQFF	TGTGCCAGCAGCTTAGCCCGGGGTAGCTCCTACAATGAGCAGTTCTTC
15	TRBV9	TRBD2	TRBJ2-5	once	CASSPGLAGMETQYF	TGTGCCAGCAGCCCCGGACTAGCGGGGATGGAGACCCAGTACTTC
15	TRBV5-4	NA	TRBJ1-1	NA	CASSLEGLGGTEAFF	TGTGCCAGCAGCTTGGAGGGTCTCGGGGGTACTGAAGCTTTCTTT
17	TRBV5-1	TRBD1	TRBJ1-6	NA	CASSLAGTGSMNSPLHF	TGCGCCAGCAGCTTGGCCGGGACAGGGAGCATGAATTCACCCCTCCACTTT
19	TRBV5-5	NA	TRBJ1-1	NA	CASSLAGIAGRTLNTEAFF	TGTGCCAGCAGCTTGGCCGGTATCGCGGGAAGAACCTTGAACACTGAAGCTTTCTTT
16	TRBV14	TRBD1	TRBJ2-5	NA	CASSQGPGQVQETQYF	TGTGCCAGCAGCCAGGGGCCGGGACAGGTTCAAGAGACCCAGTACTTC
12	TRBV6-5	TRBD1	TRBJ1-2	NA	CASRTGVYGYTF	TGTGCCAGCAGGACAGGGGTATATGGCTACACCTTC
18	TRBV7-8	TRBD2	TRBJ2-1	NA	CASSLVTSGRVSYNEQFF	TGTGCCAGCAGCTTAGTCACTAGCGGGAGGGTCTCCTACAATGAGCAGTTCTTC
14	TRBV30	NA	TRBJ1-1	NA	CAWSVVGLSTEAFF	TGTGCCTGGAGTGTAGTCGGACTGAGCACTGAAGCTTTCTTT
15	TRBV2	TRBD2	TRBJ2-1	NA	CASSGLAAGYNEQFF	TGTGCCAGCAGCGGACTAGCGGCCGGATACAATGAGCAGTTCTTC
15	TRBV4-3	TRBD1	TRBJ1-1	NA	CASSYVGQGGTEAFF	TGCGCCAGCAGCTACGTCGGACAGGGTGGGACTGAAGCTTTCTTT
15	TRBV7-2	TRBD2	TRBJ2-5	once	CASSPPGGAVETQYF	TGTGCCAGCAGTCCGCCCGGGGGGGCGGTGGAGACCCAGTACTTC
13	TRBV19	TRBD2	TRBJ2-7	NA	CASSPGGSYEQYF	TGTGCCAGTAGTCCCGGGGGGTCCTACGAGCAGTACTTC
15	TRBV19	TRBD1	TRBJ1-1	once	CASSPNGQVNTEAFF	TGTGCCAGTAGTCCGAACGGACAGGTGAACACTGAAGCTTTCTTT